This T cell receptor (beta chain) comes out of a study of T cells in Graves' hyperthyroidism and ophthalmopathy. This clonotype has ten or more counts. Its cognate antigen is unknown. RNA transcripts were the template for amplifying TCR beta CDR3 regions. An initial round of RT-PCR targeting the TCR CDR3 relied on the HTBI primer set. TCRdb called the multiplex PCR reads again in MiXCR, with one record for every CDR3 protein. The sample holds a few hundred thousand distinct CDR3 sequences, around 15% seen once. V lost 5 bases, J lost 5 bases, and 13 bases lay in between. This CDR3 spans 13 amino acids. Germline-derived CDR1 and CDR2 are GTSNPN and SVGIG (reference sequence). General study findings and limits: Most thyroid clonotypes expanded above 0.001 were also detected in blood.

With duration under 3 months, ophthalmopathy was active: Clinical Activity Score at least 3, NOSPECS at least 4. Investigators excluded patients with uncontrolled infection, other autoimmune disease, pregnancy or lactation. Sequencing was performed on blood. This TCR derives from a woman aged 35 to 49 with Graves' ophthalmopathy. The chain employs TRBV30 and TRBJ2-1; D is perhaps TRBD1 (5 bases). The DNA of the CDR3 is TGTGCCTGGGAATGGACAAATAACAATGAGCAGTTCTTC. This translates into CAWEWTNNNEQFF.